These T cell receptor beta chains were read from a single sample in a study of T-cell memory formation after mild COVID-19. TCRdb reprocessed the 5' RACE reads with MiXCR, giving one entry per CDR3 protein. Of 400,000 or so distinct CDR3 sequences listed, roughly 21% are singletons. The sample comprised PBMCs or a T cell subset sorted from them (not recorded which). These receptors came from an adult woman who had mild COVID-19 (a few samples of this study predate the infection). Cell type and time point are not known. CDR3s include the opening cysteine and the closing phenylalanine or tryptophan. Fields, in order: clone size, V gene, J gene, D gene, CDR3 DNA, CDR3 protein. D genes are given only for firm matches. Rows may omit the clone size; those that give it use once, few, many or a size class.

clone_size: -
v_call: TRBV6-5
j_call: TRBJ2-6
d_call: -
cdr3_nt: TGTGCCAGCAGTTACTGGGGAAGCTCTGGGGCCAACGTCCTGACTTTC
cdr3_aa: CASSYWGSSGANVLTF

clone_size: -
v_call: TRBV5-6
j_call: TRBJ2-2
d_call: -
cdr3_nt: TGTGCCACCGGGTTCTCAGTCACGAACACCGGGGAGCTGTTTTTT
cdr3_aa: CATGFSVTNTGELFF

clone_size: few
v_call: TRBV5-1
j_call: TRBJ2-3
d_call: -
cdr3_nt: TGCGCCAGCAGCTTGTCGGGCTTCGACACAGATACGCAGTATTTT
cdr3_aa: CASSLSGFDTDTQYF

clone_size: few
v_call: TRBV10-3
j_call: TRBJ1-5
d_call: -
cdr3_nt: TGTGCCATCAGTGACACCGGGAACAATCAGCCCCAGCATTTT
cdr3_aa: CAISDTGNNQPQHF

clone_size: -
v_call: TRBV9
j_call: TRBJ2-5
d_call: TRBD1
cdr3_nt: TGTGCCAGCAGCCGGGGACAGGCGACGGTGACCCAGTACTTC
cdr3_aa: CASSRGQATVTQYF

clone_size: few
v_call: TRBV10-3
j_call: TRBJ1-1
d_call: TRBD1
cdr3_nt: TGTGCCATCAGTGATAGGGACAGCAAGACTGAAGCTTTCTTT
cdr3_aa: CAISDRDSKTEAFF

clone_size: -
v_call: TRBV9
j_call: TRBJ2-7
d_call: -
cdr3_nt: TGTGCCAGCAGCGTAGCCCCGACGGGAACCTACGAGCAGTACTTC
cdr3_aa: CASSVAPTGTYEQYF

clone_size: once
v_call: TRBV9
j_call: TRBJ1-6
d_call: -
cdr3_nt: TGTGCCAGCAGCAGCAGGGGAGATAATTCACCCCTCCACTTT
cdr3_aa: CASSSRGDNSPLHF

clone_size: few
v_call: TRBV5-1
j_call: TRBJ2-1
d_call: TRBD2
cdr3_nt: TGCGCCAGCAGCCAGATGACTAGCAGCAATGAGCAGTTCTTC
cdr3_aa: CASSQMTSSNEQFF

clone_size: many
v_call: TRBV4-3
j_call: TRBJ2-4
d_call: -
cdr3_nt: TGCGCCAGCAGCCAAGAGATCGTGACCACGACAGGCGACATTCAGTACTTC
cdr3_aa: CASSQEIVTTTGDIQYF

clone_size: -
v_call: TRBV12-3/TRBV12-4
j_call: TRBJ1-5
d_call: TRBD1
cdr3_nt: TGTGCCAGCAGTCTACAGGGGAAACGGAGCAATCAGCCCCAGCATTTT
cdr3_aa: CASSLQGKRSNQPQHF

clone_size: -
v_call: TRBV5-4
j_call: TRBJ2-1
d_call: TRBD2
cdr3_nt: TGTGCGCTCCAGACTAGCGGGGGGGCCCTCTACAATGAGCAGTTCTTC
cdr3_aa: CALQTSGGALYNEQFF

clone_size: -
v_call: TRBV19
j_call: TRBJ2-7
d_call: TRBD1
cdr3_nt: TGTGCCAGTAGTATGTCAGGGGGACGGATCTACGAGCAGTACTTC
cdr3_aa: CASSMSGGRIYEQYF

clone_size: few
v_call: TRBV19
j_call: TRBJ2-3
d_call: TRBD2
cdr3_nt: TGTGCCACCTCCCTAGCGGGGGGGTTCTTGGATACGCAGTATTTT
cdr3_aa: CATSLAGGFLDTQYF

clone_size: -
v_call: TRBV2
j_call: TRBJ2-1
d_call: TRBD1
cdr3_nt: TGTGCCAGCAGTGTGATCCGGGACAGGGTTAACAATGAGCAGTTCTTC
cdr3_aa: CASSVIRDRVNNEQFF

clone_size: -
v_call: TRBV11-2
j_call: TRBJ2-3
d_call: -
cdr3_nt: TGTGCCAGCAGCTTAGATCGGCGGGGATACGCCACAGATACGCAGTATTTT
cdr3_aa: CASSLDRRGYATDTQYF

clone_size: -
v_call: TRBV7-6
j_call: TRBJ2-1
d_call: TRBD1
cdr3_nt: TGTGCCACCAGCACCCCAAAAATGGGGGACAGGGGGAACAATGAGCAGTTCTTC
cdr3_aa: CATSTPKMGDRGNNEQFF

clone_size: -
v_call: TRBV23-1
j_call: TRBJ2-5
d_call: -
cdr3_nt: TGCGCCAGCAGTCAAGAGAGACAGGTCCAAGAGACCCAGTACTTC
cdr3_aa: CASSQERQVQETQYF

clone_size: many
v_call: TRBV7-9
j_call: TRBJ2-1
d_call: TRBD1
cdr3_nt: TGTGCCAGCAGCCTAGGGACAGGGCGATACAATGAGCAGTTCTTC
cdr3_aa: CASSLGTGRYNEQFF

clone_size: -
v_call: TRBV6-6
j_call: TRBJ2-7
d_call: -
cdr3_nt: TGTGCCAGCAGTTATTCCATGTACGAGCAGTACTTC
cdr3_aa: CASSYSMYEQYF

clone_size: -
v_call: TRBV5-1
j_call: TRBJ1-4
d_call: TRBD1
cdr3_nt: TGCGCCAGCAGCTTGGTGGGACAGACCCCTTCGGAACTGTTTTTT
cdr3_aa: CASSLVGQTPSELFF

clone_size: -
v_call: TRBV7-3
j_call: TRBJ2-7
d_call: TRBD2
cdr3_nt: TGTGCCAGCAGCTGGACTAGCTCCTACGAGCAGTACTTC
cdr3_aa: CASSWTSSYEQYF

clone_size: -
v_call: TRBV7-2
j_call: TRBJ2-1
d_call: -
cdr3_nt: TGTGCCAGCAGCCGACGATCCCAGGGCCCTAATGAGCAGTTCTTC
cdr3_aa: CASSRRSQGPNEQFF